This TCR beta chain is drawn from a study of graft-versus-host responses after intestinal transplantation. In the study overall: Anti-thymocyte globulin induction, then tacrolimus and steroids for around 3 years, went to all recipients. Points from the study as a whole: Some GvH clones appeared in ileal mucosa or blood before recipient bone marrow.

On this clone: Its target is unknown.

V shed 0 bases and J shed 4 bases, with 18 bases lying between them. The germline V gene has CDR1 SGDLS and CDR2 YYNGEE. The CDR3 extends over 17 amino acids. Intraepithelial and lamina propria lymphocytes were freed from processed graft tissue. Repertoires were generated with immunoSEQ multiplex PCR, while TCRdb's copy carries only in-frame clones and drops some. The sample has 35,000 to 40,000 clones; 87% are singletons. This receptor was obtained from a human patient who received an intestinal transplant, so some T cells may come from the graft donor. This rearrangement joins TRBV9 to TRBJ2-3, with a tentative D call TRBD2 (5 bases). The source material was ileum tissue, sampled around 200 days after intestinal transplant. The CDR3 loop is CASSVGGTGNMADTQYF. Here the CDR3 DNA reads TGTGCCAGCAGCGTAGGAGGCACGGGAAATATGGCAGATACGCAGTATTTT.